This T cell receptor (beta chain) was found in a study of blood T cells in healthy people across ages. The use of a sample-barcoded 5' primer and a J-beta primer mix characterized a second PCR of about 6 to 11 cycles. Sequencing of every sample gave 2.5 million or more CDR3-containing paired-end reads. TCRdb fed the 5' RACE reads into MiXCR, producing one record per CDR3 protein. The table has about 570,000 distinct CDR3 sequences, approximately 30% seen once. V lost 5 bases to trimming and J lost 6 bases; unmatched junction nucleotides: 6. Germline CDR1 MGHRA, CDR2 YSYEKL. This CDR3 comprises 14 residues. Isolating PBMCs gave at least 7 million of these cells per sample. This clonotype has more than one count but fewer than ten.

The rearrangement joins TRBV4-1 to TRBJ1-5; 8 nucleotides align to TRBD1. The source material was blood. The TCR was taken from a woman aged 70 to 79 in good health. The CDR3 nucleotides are TGCGCCAGCAGCTCGGACAGGGAAGCTCAGCCCCAGCATTTT. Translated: CASSSDREAQPQHF.